The 29 T cell receptor beta chains presented below share a single source sample, sequenced in a study of technical replicates of blood from a few donors. Clones were sequenced by immunoSEQ multiplex PCR, and TCRdb holds only the in-frame ones, with some missing. The data show 65,000 to 80,000 clones, 80% to 95% seen once. Sequences were obtained from T cells isolated from PBMCs. These receptors originate from a human donor in good health.

This chain uses TRBV6-1 with TRBJ1-2; 7 bases align to TRBD1. From germline, CDR1 is MNHNS and CDR2 SASEGT. The CDR3 spans 13 residues. V dropped 5 bases and J dropped 6; count of bases not matched to a gene: 6. CDR3: CASSRQGGDGYTF. The DNA for the CDR3 is TGTGCCAGCAGTCGACAGGGTGGGGATGGCTACACCTTC.

This sequence joins TRBV11-1 and TRBJ2-1; D call uncertain. Between the trimmed V and J ends, which lost 7 bases and 1 base, there was a span of 14 bases. The CDR3 contains 15 residues. Germline-derived CDR1 and CDR2 are SGHAT and FQDESV (reference sequence). The CDR3 loop is CASNKDSLSYNEQFF. The CDR3 coding sequence is TGTGCCAGCAACAAAGACTCACTATCCTACAATGAGCAGTTCTTC.

This chain connects TRBV13 to TRBJ2-1; 7 bases line up with TRBD2. After removal of 0 bases from V and 4 bases from J, the junction contained 3 bases not matched to a gene. The CDR3 extends over 15 amino acids. Germline V lookup: CDR1 PRHDT, CDR2 FYEKMQ (reference sequence). The CDR3 is CASSLGRDYYNEQFF. The CDR3 DNA reads TGTGCCAGCAGCTTAGGCCGGGACTATTACAATGAGCAGTTCTTC. Full variable domain (missing parts from reference TRBV13 and TRBJ2-1): AAGVIQSPRHLIKEKRETATLKCYPIPRHDTVYWYQQGPGQDPQFLISFYEKMQSDKGSIPDRFSAQQFSDYHSELNMSSLELGDSALYFCASSLGRDYYNEQFFGPGTRLTVL.

The V and J genes are TRBV2 and TRBJ1-5, with D unclear. Germline values: CDR1 SNHLY, CDR2 FYNNEI. CDR3 length: 16 amino acids. V was pared by 0 bases and J by 4 bases, with 13 bases between. The chain's CDR3 is CASSEAITVFNQPQHF. For the CDR3, the DNA is TGTGCCAGCAGTGAAGCAATAACGGTTTTTAATCAGCCCCAGCATTTT.

The gene calls are TRBV6-1 and TRBJ2-2; TRBD2 aligns across 9 bases. CDR3 size: 14 residues. Germline-derived CDR1 and CDR2 are MNHNS and SASEGT. V lost 8 bases and J lost 3; bases outside the gene matches: 4. CDR3 in DNA: TGTGCCAGCTCAGTAGCGGGAGACACCGGGGAGCTGTTTTTT. It specifies CASSVAGDTGELFF.

This clone is medium-sized (0.01 to 0.1%) by share. J is TRBJ2-7 and V is TRBV5-1, with TRBD1 matching 9 bases. This CDR3 has 15 amino acids. In germline, CDR1 is SGHRS, CDR2 YFSETQ. Trimming cost V 4 bases and J 6 bases; bases outside gene matches: 11. The CDR3 loop is CASSLTGTGYSEQYF. In DNA, the CDR3 is TGCGCCAGCAGCCTCACCGGGACAGGGTATTCCGAGCAGTACTTC.

This chain joins TRBV28 and TRBJ2-7; D is unresolved. The CDR3 runs to 15 residues. The V and J ends lost 5 bases and 2 bases respectively, with 16 bases between them. Looked up from germline, CDR1 is MDHEN and CDR2 is SYDVKM. CDR3: CASSTILVSPYEQYF. The CDR3 DNA is TGTGCCAGCAGTACTATCTTGGTTTCCCCCTACGAGCAGTACTTC.

The sample holds one count of this clone. V is TRBV30 and J is TRBJ1-5; 10 bases are shared with TRBD1. CDR3 length: 14 residues. V lost 1 base, J lost 6 bases, and 3 bases stayed unmatched. Germline values: CDR1 GTSNPN, CDR2 SVGIG (reference sequence). The CDR3 is CAWSAGTGAQPQHF. The CDR3 nucleotides read TGTGCCTGGAGTGCAGGGACAGGGGCTCAGCCCCAGCATTTT.

CDR3 amino acids: CASSETGRNNQPQHF. The DNA of the CDR3 is TGTGCCAGCAGTGAAACGGGGAGGAACAATCAGCCCCAGCATTTT. This chain uses TRBV2 with TRBJ1-5; no reliable D call. V lost 2 bases and J lost 3, with 11 bases in between. The CDR3 has 15 amino acids. Germline V gene lookup returns CDR1 SNHLY and CDR2 FYNNEI.

V and J are TRBV7-2 and TRBJ2-3; 11 nucleotides agree with TRBD2. V lost 5 bases and J lost 3; bases outside the gene matches: 7. CDR1 is SGHTA and CDR2 is FQGNSA in the germline V gene. The CDR3 runs to 16 residues. CDR3 loop: CASSLLTSGRTDTQYF. The CDR3, as DNA: TGTGCCAGCAGCCTACTTACTAGCGGGAGAACAGATACGCAGTATTTT.

The chain employs TRBV4-1 and TRBJ2-7, with TRBD2 matching over 9 bases. V was clipped by 4 bases and J by 4 bases; unmatched bases: 11. The CDR3 totals 16 residues. The germline gives CDR1 MGHRA, CDR2 YSYEKL. CDR3 loop: CASSLKIAGVAYEQYF. The CDR3 nucleotides are TGCGCCAGCAGCCTAAAGATAGCGGGAGTCGCTTACGAGCAGTACTTC.

This chain links TRBV9 with TRBJ2-7, with 9 bases that match TRBD1. The CDR3 covers 16 residues. J gave up 2 bases and V 0 bases, and 6 bases lay outside the gene matches. Germline lookup yields CDR1 SGDLS and CDR2 YYNGEE. CDR3 nucleotide sequence: TGTGCCAGCAGCGTAGAAGGGGACAGGGAAGCCTACGAGCAGTACTTC. Its protein is CASSVEGDREAYEQYF.

The chain carries TRBV5-1 and TRBJ1-1; possible D gene TRBD1, 5 bases. Trimming pared 5 bases from V and 1 base from J, leaving 9 bases between. The CDR3 runs 13 residues. Germline CDR1 and CDR2: SGHRS and YFSETQ. The CDR3 sequence: CASSQGKNTEAFF. The CDR3 DNA reads as TGCGCCAGCAGTCAGGGTAAGAACACTGAAGCTTTCTTT.

This chain links TRBV27 with TRBJ1-2, with a possible D match to TRBD1 (5 bases). Germline V lookup: CDR1 MNHEY, CDR2 SMNVEV (reference sequence). Trimming pared 4 bases from V and 4 bases from J, leaving 16 bases between. The CDR3 totals 15 residues. This CDR3 is CASSSLGTTVYGYTF. CDR3 sequence (DNA): TGTGCCAGCAGTTCTCTAGGGACTACAGTCTATGGCTACACCTTC.

V gene TRBV19 combines with J gene TRBJ2-5; TRBD2 agrees at 8 bases. J was trimmed by 5 bases and V by 6 bases; bases with no gene match: 11. This CDR3 comprises 15 residues. Germline loops: CDR1 LNHDA, CDR2 SQIVND (reference sequence). The CDR3 protein is CASRRAGGGYETQYF. CDR3 DNA: TGTGCCAGTAGGAGGGCGGGAGGTGGCTACGAGACCCAGTACTTC.

The V call is TRBV9, the J call TRBJ1-3, with D tentatively TRBD1 (6 bases). Germline CDR1 is SGDLS and CDR2 is YYNGEE. V lost 0 bases, J lost 0 bases, and 10 bases lay in between. This CDR3 region has 16 residues. The CDR3 here is CASSVAGQLSGNTIYF. DNA for the CDR3: TGTGCCAGCAGCGTAGCGGGACAACTCTCTGGAAACACCATATATTTT.

The chain has TRBV7-2 and TRBJ1-3, with D perhaps matching TRBD1 (5 bases). Deletions cut 1 base from V and 1 base from J, with 20 bases between. The CDR3 sequence is 19 residues long. CDR1 is SGHTA, CDR2 FQGNSA, per germline. The CDR3, as DNA: TGTGCCAGCAGCTTAGTGGGTGGGGCCAGGGTTGTTTCTGGAAACACCATATATTTT. Encoded protein: CASSLVGGARVVSGNTIYF.

The chain links TRBV25-1 to TRBJ1-1; TRBD1 is a possible D gene (5 bases). V was pared by 2 bases and J by 6 bases, with 10 bases between. The length of the CDR3 is 13 residues. The germline CDR1 and CDR2 sequences are MGHDK and SYGVNS. CDR3 in DNA: TGTGCCAGCAGTGAAGCGGGACCTGCTGAAGCTTTCTTT. This sequence encodes CASSEAGPAEAFF.

V and J are TRBV7-9 and TRBJ2-3; the match to TRBD1 covers 9 bases. This CDR3 is 15 amino acids long. Per germline, CDR1 SEHNR and CDR2 FQNEAQ (reference sequence). J gave up 2 bases and V 5 bases, and 5 bases lay outside the gene matches. The CDR3 loop is CASSLRDRATDTQYF. CDR3 DNA: TGTGCCAGCAGCCTACGGGACAGGGCCACAGATACGCAGTATTTT.

The gene calls are TRBV27 and TRBJ2-5; D might be TRBD1 (6 bases). Germline V CDR1 and CDR2: MNHEY, SMNVEV (reference sequence). The CDR3 consists of 14 residues. Trimming removed 4 bases from V and 5 bases from J, with 14 bases in between. Here the CDR3 reads CASSYRQARETQYF. The DNA for the CDR3 is TGTGCCAGCAGTTATCGACAGGCGCGGGAGACCCAGTACTTC.

V gene TRBV28 combines with J gene TRBJ2-5, with 9 bases that match TRBD2. The CDR3 spans 16 residues. Trimming took 4 bases from V and 0 from J; bases not matched to a gene: 6. Germline V lookup: CDR1 MDHEN, CDR2 SYDVKM. The CDR3 here is CASSYLAGINQETQYF. The CDR3 bases are TGTGCCAGCAGTTACCTAGCGGGGATTAACCAAGAGACCCAGTACTTC.

The chain combines TRBV28 with TRBJ2-5; the match to TRBD1 covers 7 bases. Trimming at V came to 4 bases and at J to 2 bases, leaving 1 base not matched to a gene. The CDR3 runs to 13 residues. CDR1 and CDR2 from the germline V gene are MDHEN and SYDVKM. The CDR3 nucleotides are TGTGCCAGCAGTTGGGGACAGCAAGAGACCCAGTACTTC. This sequence encodes CASSWGQQETQYF.

In DNA form, the CDR3 reads TGTGCCAGCAGCCCGATTTCGGGGGGGGTGAGCTATGGCTACACCTTC. Its protein product is CASSPISGGVSYGYTF. V gene TRBV11-2 combines with J gene TRBJ1-2; D might be TRBD1 (5 bases). The CDR3 runs 16 residues. The germline V gene has CDR1 SGHAT and CDR2 FQNNGV. Trimming removed 5 bases from V and 4 bases from J, with 20 bases in between.

The chain combines TRBV6-5 with TRBJ1-4; 7 bases match TRBD1. This CDR3 region has 15 residues. V was clipped by 5 bases and J by 6 bases; unmatched bases: 9. The germline gives CDR1 MNHEY, CDR2 SVGAGI. CDR3 in amino acids: CASSQKQGSYEKLFF. The CDR3 nucleotides read TGTGCCAGCAGTCAAAAACAGGGGTCGTATGAAAAACTGTTTTTT.

This sequence joins TRBV28 and TRBJ2-7; 7 bases map to TRBD1. CDR1 and CDR2 from the germline V gene are MDHEN and SYDVKM. The CDR3 has 14 residues. Losses at the gene ends were 6 bases for V and 2 bases for J; bases not matched to a gene: 7. CDR3: CASRSRQGPYEQYF. Written as DNA, the CDR3 is TGTGCCAGCAGGTCTCGACAGGGACCCTACGAGCAGTACTTC.

The rearrangement uses TRBV2 and TRBJ1-1, with 11 bases aligning to TRBD1. Germline V gene lookup returns CDR1 SNHLY and CDR2 FYNNEI. The ends lost 6 bases at V and 4 bases at J; junction bases unmatched: 7. The CDR3 runs 15 residues. The CDR3 DNA reads as TGTGCCAGCAGAGGGGACAGGGGGATGAGCACTGAAGCTTTCTTT. Amino acid sequence: CASRGDRGMSTEAFF.

The CDR3 bases are TGTGCCAGCAGCGGGACAGGGGAAACTGAAAAACTGTTTTTT. Protein: CASSGTGETEKLFF. This chain connects TRBV2 to TRBJ1-4; 10 bases are a match to TRBD1. The J segment lost 7 bases and the V segment lost 6 bases, leaving 5 bases of the junction unmatched. Germline CDR1 is SNHLY and CDR2 is FYNNEI. The CDR3 has 14 amino acids.

This chain joins TRBV19 and TRBJ2-3, with TRBD2 matching over 7 bases. The CDR3 loop spans 14 amino acids. Germline CDR1 and CDR2: LNHDA and SQIVND (reference sequence). V shed 7 bases, J shed 2 bases, and the junction held 6 bases outside the gene matches. The CDR3 nucleotides are TGTGCCAGTACTACCAGCGGGAACACAGATACGCAGTATTTT. Its translation: CASTTSGNTDTQYF. The full variable domain, completed using reference TRBV19 and TRBJ2-3, is DGGITQSPKYLFRKEGQNVTLSCEQNLNHDAMYWYRQDPGQGLRLIYYSQIVNDFQKGDIAEGYSVSREKKESFPLTVTSAQKNPTAFYLCASTTSGNTDTQYFGPGTRLTVL.

J is TRBJ2-7 and V is TRBV28; the match to TRBD2 covers 7 bases. V lost 7 bases, J lost 0 bases, and 6 bases stayed unmatched. CDR1 and CDR2 from the germline V gene are MDHEN and SYDVKM. This CDR3 comprises 14 residues. The CDR3: CASTVLANSYEQYF. The CDR3, as DNA: TGTGCCAGCACCGTACTAGCGAACTCCTACGAGCAGTACTTC.